The sequence of this TCR beta chain was determined in a study of blood T cell repertoires in COVID-19. Germline CDR1 reads MGHRA; CDR2 reads YSYEKL. J gave up 9 bases and V 4 bases, and 10 bases lay outside the gene matches. This CDR3 contains 15 residues. As originally analysed: Amplification from reference gene primers served as the basis for estimated nucleated cell counts. Assay used: immunoSEQ multiplex PCR; TCRdb lists only in-frame clones, some missing. For V, J and clone size, that table is used; D and trimming come from the DNA. Counted here are tens of thousands of clones, 70% to 90% occurring once; the ten biggest clones make up 9.3%.

The clonotype was recovered from a human donor in a cohort sampled during active COVID-19. The sample comprised peripheral blood. The chain carries TRBV4-1 and TRBJ2-1; 9 nucleotides agree with TRBD2. The CDR3 sequence is CASSLGVAGESEQFF. DNA for the CDR3: TGCGCCAGCAGCCTTGGAGTAGCGGGAGAAAGTGAGCAGTTCTTC.